The 9 T cell receptor beta chains below all came from one sample that was sequenced in a study of cytomegalovirus exposure and HLA in healthy donors. The PCR contained 60 Vbeta and 13 Jbeta primers. Generated by immunoSEQ multiplex PCR, the TCRdb table keeps only in-frame clones and is missing some. Found here are 200,000 to 300,000 clones, roughly four fifths of them singletons; the top ten hold almost 8%. The sequencing input was PBMCs. These receptors all stem from a woman aged 55-69 years in good health and CMV-seropositive.

The chain combines TRBV28 with TRBJ1-1; the D is unclear. The CDR3 contains 12 residues. The germline gives CDR1 MDHEN, CDR2 SYDVKM. Deletions cut 3 bases from V and 7 bases from J, with 9 bases between. The CDR3 DNA is TGTGCCAGCAGTTTGACATCTAATGAAGCTTTCTTT. Amino acids: CASSLTSNEAFF.

Remarks on this clone: Other DNA sequences of this sample code for an identical CDR3. The chain joins TRBV5-1 to TRBJ2-1, with TRBD1 matching 9 bases. Germline V lookup: CDR1 SGHRS, CDR2 YFSETQ. V shed 4 bases and J 0 bases; nucleotides not matched to a gene: 2. The CDR3 length is 15 residues. Written as DNA, the CDR3 is TGCGCCAGCAGCCTGACAGGGGGCTCCTACAATGAGCAGTTCTTC. This codes for CASSLTGGSYNEQFF.

This sequence joins TRBV28 and TRBJ2-7; no clear D gene. V lost 5 bases to trimming and J lost 7 bases, with 9 bases between them. From germline, CDR1 is MDHEN and CDR2 SYDVKM. CDR3 length: 11 residues. The CDR3, as DNA: TGTGCCAGCAGTCTCCGGTGGGAGCAGTACTTC. Translated, it gives CASSLRWEQYF.

This chain connects TRBV5-1 to TRBJ2-3; tentative D call: TRBD2 (5 bases). Germline values: CDR1 SGHRS, CDR2 YFSETQ. Trimming stripped 3 bases from V and 2 bases from J, with 13 bases between. The CDR3 runs to 15 residues. CDR3 sequence reads: CASSYGGENTDTQYF. The CDR3 DNA reads TGCGCCAGCAGCTATGGTGGGGAGAACACAGATACGCAGTATTTT. The variable domain in full, with the rest retrieved from reference TRBV5-1 and TRBJ2-3, is KAGVTQTPRYLIKTRGQQVTLSCSPISGHRSVSWYQQTPGQGLQFLFEYFSETQRNKGNFPGRFSGRQFSNSRSEMNVSTLELGDSALYLCASSYGGENTDTQYFGPGTRLTVL.

The rearrangement links TRBV21-1 to TRBJ2-5; the table names TRBD2, a call not compared with the DNA. TRBV21-1 represents a pseudogene. This CDR3 is built from 16 residues. The CDR3 sequence is CASSNPFTSGRKTQYF. In DNA, the CDR3 is TGTGCCAGCAGCAATCCCTTCACTAGCGGGAGAAAGACCCAGTACTTC.

This clone was detected once. This CDR3 reads CASSLESGQHNEQFF. CDR3 bases: TGTGCCAGCAGCTTAGAGAGCGGGCAACACAATGAGCAGTTCTTC. The chain links TRBV5-4 to TRBJ2-1; a weak D match, TRBD2 (6 bases). CDR1 and CDR2 from the germline V gene are SGHNT and YYREEE (reference sequence). The length of the CDR3 is 15 residues. V was shortened by 2 bases and J by 5 bases, with 14 bases between the two germline ends.

V gene TRBV29-1 combines with J gene TRBJ2-7; 9 bases map to TRBD1. Germline CDR1 and CDR2: SQVTM and ANQGSEA. The CDR3 covers 14 residues. With 6 bases clipped from V and 5 bases from J, the junction kept 11 bases outside the gene matches. The CDR3 loop reads CSVGPGTGRNEQYF. The CDR3 region has the DNA TGCAGCGTCGGTCCCGGGACAGGGAGAAACGAGCAGTACTTC.

The rearrangement joins TRBV10-2 to TRBJ2-3, with no clear D. Germline V lookup: CDR1 WSHSY, CDR2 SAAADI. CDR3 length: 19 amino acids. V gave up 6 bases and J gave up 0 bases, with 25 bases separating them. CDR3 loop: CASRPPARKASSSTDTQYF. The CDR3 bases are TGCGCCAGCAGGCCCCCCGCCAGGAAGGCTTCTTCTAGCACAGATACGCAGTATTTT.

V is TRBV9 and J is TRBJ2-7; D unresolved. The length of the CDR3 is 15 residues. Germline assignment: CDR1 SGDLS and CDR2 YYNGEE. With 0 bases removed from V and 0 bases from J, the gap between germline ends came to 10 bases. DNA of the CDR3: TGTGCCAGCAGCGTAGGGGCAGACCTCTCCTACGAGCAGTACTTC. This gives the protein CASSVGADLSYEQYF.